This T cell receptor beta chain was identified during a study of T cell changes during pregnancy in multiple sclerosis (dated by TCRdb to the late 2010s). Looking at the study overall: The study looked at changes in the T cell repertoire across pregnancy in women with multiple sclerosis.

The library came from the immunoSEQ multiplex PCR assay. Held by TCRdb, this immuneACCESS table contains in-frame sequences only and omits some clones. Under half of the omission traces to an unresolved V gene where checked; the cause of the rest is unknown. Counted in this sample were more than 65,000 clones; 90% to 95% of them appeared once. Approximately 0.44% of the sample belongs to the ten largest clones. CDR1 and CDR2, looked up from the germline V gene, are KGHSH and LQKENI. A distance of 12 bases separates the germline ends of V and J, which lose 3 bases and 3 bases respectively. There are 14 amino acids in the CDR3, from cysteine to phenylalanine inclusive. Kept here is only the CDR3 DNA, which spans 42 bases and is read in frame from base 1. Points on this clone: Its binding antigen is unknown. Qualities for individual bases were not recorded, and no much larger clone is one base off.

The sequence derives from a female donor with multiple sclerosis, enrolled in a pregnancy study. The sequence links TRBV18 to TRBJ2-7; a tentative D match to TRBD1 spans 5 bases. The sample here was CD4+ T cells from peripheral blood mononuclear cells, taken before pregnancy. The base sequence is TGTGCCAGCTCACCCGTCCAGGGTGACTACGAGCAGTACTTC. This encodes CASSPVQGDYEQYF.